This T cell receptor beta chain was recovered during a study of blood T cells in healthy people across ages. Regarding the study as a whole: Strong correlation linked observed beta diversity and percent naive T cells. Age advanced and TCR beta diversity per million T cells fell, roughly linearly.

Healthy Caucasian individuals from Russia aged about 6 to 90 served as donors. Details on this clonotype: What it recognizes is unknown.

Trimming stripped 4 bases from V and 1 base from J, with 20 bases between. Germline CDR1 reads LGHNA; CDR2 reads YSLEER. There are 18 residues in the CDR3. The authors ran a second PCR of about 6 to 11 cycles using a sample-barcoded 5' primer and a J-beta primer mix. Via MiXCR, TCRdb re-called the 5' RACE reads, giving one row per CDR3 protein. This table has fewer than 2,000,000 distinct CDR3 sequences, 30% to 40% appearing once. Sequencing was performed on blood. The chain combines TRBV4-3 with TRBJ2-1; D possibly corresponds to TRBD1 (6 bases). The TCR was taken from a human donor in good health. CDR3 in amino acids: CASSPPRGFSESYNEQFF. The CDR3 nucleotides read TGCGCCAGCAGCCCGCCTAGGGGGTTCAGTGAATCCTACAATGAGCAGTTCTTC.